This passage covers 14 T cell receptor beta chains from one sample sequenced in a study of vaccination and CD4 T cells after COVID-19. An Oncomine TCR Beta short-read assay was used to sequence the DNA from cultured CD4+ T cells. TCRdb analysed the PCR reads with MiXCR anew, one entry per CDR3 protein. The table shows several thousand distinct CDR3 sequences, with approximately 44% occurring only once. Regarding treatment: approximately nine-day PBMC culture with coronavirus spike peptide pools or control peptides (ViraFEST assay). Harvesting of the unexposed donor's CD4+ T cells predated the COVID-19 pandemic (2011-2018). These receptors have no known antigen. The source material was CD4+ T cells from blood, cultured in vitro. Every receptor here comes from a human donor in good health.

This chain links TRBV19 with TRBJ2-3; D call uncertain. The V gene lost 3 bases and the J gene lost 2 bases, with 6 bases spanning the gap. Germline lookup yields CDR1 LNHDA and CDR2 SQIVND (reference sequence). This CDR3 comprises 13 residues. CDR3 nucleotide sequence: TGTGCCAGTAGTATTACTTTCACAGATACGCAGTATTTT. Its translation: CASSITFTDTQYF.

This clonotype was seen only a few times. The chain is built from TRBV20-1 and TRBJ1-1; D is perhaps TRBD1 (5 bases). This CDR3 has 15 amino acids. The V gene lost 6 bases and the J gene lost 1 base, with 18 bases spanning the gap. Germline V gene lookup returns CDR1 DFQATT and CDR2 SNEGSKA (reference sequence). For the CDR3, the DNA is TGCAGTGCCCGGGACGGACTGAACTCGAACACTGAAGCTTTCTTT. It codes for CSARDGLNSNTEAFF.

The J gene is TRBJ1-5, the V gene TRBV30; D may be TRBD1 (5 bases). Trimming shortened V by 3 bases and J by 0 bases, and 18 bases separated the two germline ends. The V gene's germline CDR1 is GTSNPN and CDR2 SVGIG (reference sequence). The CDR3 has 17 residues. CDR3 sequence reads: CAWSAALTGYSNQPQHF. Written as DNA, the CDR3 is TGTGCCTGGAGCGCTGCTTTAACAGGATATAGCAATCAGCCCCAGCATTTT.

This sequence joins TRBV4-3 and TRBJ1-2, with TRBD1 as a possible D gene (5 bases). The CDR3 covers 16 residues. The V and J ends lost 0 bases and 1 base respectively, with 12 bases between them. Germline V gene lookup returns CDR1 LGHNA and CDR2 YSLEER. CDR3 DNA: TGCGCCAGCAGCCAAGAAGGTTGGGGGATTAACTATGGCTACACCTTC. The encoded protein is CASSQEGWGINYGYTF.

The rearrangement joins TRBV6-1 to TRBJ1-6; no firm D call. CDR3 length: 17 amino acids. The ends were cut back, 2 bases at V and 1 base at J, with 12 bases in the middle. Germline values: CDR1 MNHNS, CDR2 SASEGT. The CDR3 here is CASSENLLGSYNSPLHF. CDR3 in DNA: TGTGCCAGCAGTGAAAATCTCCTGGGGTCCTATAATTCACCCCTCCACTTT.

V gene TRBV19 combines with J gene TRBJ1-2; 11 nucleotides align to TRBD1. Germline CDR1 reads LNHDA; CDR2 reads SQIVND (reference sequence). V shed 5 bases, J shed 2 bases, and the junction held 4 bases outside the gene matches. The CDR3 contains 15 residues. Written as DNA, the CDR3 is TGTGCCAGTAGTTCGGGACAGGGGGGCAACTATGGCTACACCTTC. This translates into CASSSGQGGNYGYTF.

This clonotype turned up a few times. The chain links TRBV14 to TRBJ1-6, with D uncertain. The germline gives CDR1 SGHDN, CDR2 FVKESK. This CDR3 has 13 residues. V was clipped by 1 base and J by 5 bases, with 3 bases between them. CDR3 region: CASSQVNNSPLHF. CDR3 coding DNA: TGTGCCAGCAGCCAAGTCAATAATTCACCCCTCCACTTT.

This chain links TRBV7-9 with TRBJ2-1, with 8 bases that match TRBD2. Looked up from germline, CDR1 is SEHNR and CDR2 is FQNEAQ (reference sequence). The CDR3 sequence is 15 residues long. The trim removed 3 bases at V and 5 bases at J, leaving 6 bases unmatched. The DNA of the CDR3 is TGTGCCAGCAGCTTTAGTCGGGAGGGAGACAATGAGCAGTTCTTC. It yields the protein CASSFSREGDNEQFF.

This sequence joins TRBV19 and TRBJ1-2; D uncertain. This CDR3 is built from 14 residues. In germline, CDR1 is LNHDA, CDR2 SQIVND (reference sequence). V dropped 0 bases and J dropped 8 bases, with 13 bases sitting between them. The CDR3 sequence is CASSIDRVGNGYTF. The CDR3 DNA reads as TGTGCCAGTAGTATAGATCGGGTAGGGAACGGCTACACCTTC.

The chain is built from TRBV7-8 and TRBJ1-1; D is possibly TRBD1 (5 bases). The germline V and J ends were trimmed by 3 bases and 1 base, with 15 bases remaining between them. This CDR3 has 16 residues. Germline CDR1 SGHVS, CDR2 FQNEAQ. CDR3 residues: CASSFKRTRGNTEAFF. The CDR3 DNA reads as TGTGCCAGCAGCTTTAAACGGACAAGGGGGAACACTGAAGCTTTCTTT. The variable domain in full, completed from reference TRBV7-8 and TRBJ1-1, reads GAGVSQSPRYKVAKRGQDVALRCDPISGHVSLFWYQQALGQGPEFLTYFQNEAQLDKSGLPSDRFFAERPEGSVSTLKIQRTQQEDSAVYLCASSFKRTRGNTEAFFGQGTRLTVV.

The chain links TRBV18 to TRBJ1-2; the D is unclear. V gave up 3 bases and J gave up 7 bases, with 18 bases separating them. The CDR3 sequence is 15 residues long. Germline V lookup: CDR1 KGHSH, CDR2 LQKENI. The CDR3: CASSPITLGKGGYTF. The CDR3 coding sequence is TGTGCCAGCTCACCTATCACTCTAGGGAAGGGTGGCTACACCTTC.

The chain links TRBV12-3 or TRBV12-4 to TRBJ1-2, with D possibly being TRBD1 (5 bases). V shed 3 bases and J shed 6 bases, with 14 bases lying between them. This CDR3 spans 14 amino acids. The CDR3 region has the DNA TGTGCCAGCAGTTTCCGTGCCGGGGCGGATGGCTACACCTTC. It translates to CASSFRAGADGYTF.

The chain has TRBV19 and TRBJ2-1; D is ambiguous. The CDR3 loop spans 14 amino acids. V gave up 3 bases and J gave up 2 bases, with 8 bases separating them. CDR1 and CDR2 from the germline V gene are LNHDA and SQIVND (reference sequence). CDR3 in amino acids: CASSMAPTYNEQFF. CDR3 in DNA: TGTGCCAGTAGTATGGCCCCTACCTACAATGAGCAGTTCTTC.

This clonotype has just one count. V gene TRBV10-1 combines with J gene TRBJ2-7; TRBD2 might be the D (7 bases). This CDR3 spans 14 amino acids. V lost 0 bases and J 5 bases, leaving 11 bases between the germline ends. The germline V gene encodes CDR1 WNHNN and CDR2 SYGVQD (reference sequence). In DNA form, the CDR3 reads TGCGCCAGCAGTGAGTCGACGGGGGGCCACGAGCAGTACTTC. Translated, it gives CASSESTGGHEQYF.